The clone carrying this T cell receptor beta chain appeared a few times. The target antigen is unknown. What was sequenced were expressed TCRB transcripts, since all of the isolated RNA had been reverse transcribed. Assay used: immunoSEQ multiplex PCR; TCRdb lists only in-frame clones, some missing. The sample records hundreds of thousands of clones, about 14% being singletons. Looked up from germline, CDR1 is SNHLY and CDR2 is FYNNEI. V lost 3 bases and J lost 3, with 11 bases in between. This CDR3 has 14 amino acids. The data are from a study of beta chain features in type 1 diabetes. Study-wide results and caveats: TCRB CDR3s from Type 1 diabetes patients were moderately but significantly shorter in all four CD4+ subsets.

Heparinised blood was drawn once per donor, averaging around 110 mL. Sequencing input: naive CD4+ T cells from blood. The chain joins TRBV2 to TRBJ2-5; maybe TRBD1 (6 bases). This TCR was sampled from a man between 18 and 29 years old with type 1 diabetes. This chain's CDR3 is CASSDDRTEETQYF. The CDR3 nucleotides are TGTGCCAGCAGTGACGACAGGACGGAAGAGACCCAGTACTTC.